Sequencing of this T cell receptor beta chain was carried out in a study of regulatory T cells in long-lasting Graves disease listed by TCRdb under 2021. Background for the entire study: Persistent Graves' disease was defined as antithyroid drug treatment for over 5 years with persistently positive TSH receptor autoantibodies. Persistent Graves' disease patients were compared with newly diagnosed Graves' disease patients by peripheral blood TCR sequencing and RNA sequencing. The study was registered as a clinical trial and conducted in China. A total of some 35 samples underwent TCR sequencing, from about 13 patients with persistent Graves' disease and approximately 20 patients with newly diagnosed Graves' disease. In the clinical cohort, patients with persistent Graves' disease had used antithyroid drugs for an average of around ten years.

What this sample's time point label stands for: persistent/refractory GD, antithyroid drugs over 5 years with positive TRAb. For both TCR sequencing and RNA sequencing, RNA was extracted from PBMCs in TRIzol. The diagnosis of Graves' disease was made according to American Thyroid Association guidelines. Patients were recruited from an endocrinology department in Xi'an, China. From each patient, approximately 10 milliliters of peripheral blood was collected into an EDTA anticoagulant tube. Ficoll Paque Plus density gradient separation was used to isolate PBMCs, and no further T cell sorting was done. RNA quality was checked with an Agilent 2100 Bioanalyzer and agarose gel, and concentration with a NanoDrop 2000. Preparation of the library involved multiplex PCR. The instrument was an Illumina HiSeq 4000. CDR3 regions were amplified by Arm-PCR with iRepertoire HTBI primers to construct TCR beta libraries. Before sequencing, the PCR products underwent gel purification. The original methods were these. Across samples, about 64 TRBV and 13 to 15 TRBJ segments were identified and used for gene usage analysis of CDR3 amino acid clonotypes. COPE and FqMerger were used to merge the filtered high-quality paired reads into contigs. BLAST was used to align contigs to IMGT TRBV, TRBD and TRBJ reference genes, with CDR3 defined following IMGT. Clonotypes above 0.1% frequency were classified as highly expanded clones. Shannon entropy served as the measure of repertoire diversity, while the Gini coefficient captured V-J evenness. A clonotype was considered public if more than one individual shared it. TCRdb cleaned the public reads at Q25 with fastp, built clones with MiXCR and kept in-frame beta chains. Rows with one shared CDR3 protein collapse into an entry with the most common genes and DNA. The V and J calls and clone size come from TCRdb's table, not from the authors' own analysis. For this sample there are roughly 450,000 distinct CDR3 sequences; approximately 23% appear just once. The ten largest account for around 14% of the sample.

V loses 7 bases, J loses 5 bases, and the germline ends lie 11 bases apart. CDR1 and CDR2 are read off the germline V gene (reference sequence) as MNHEY and SMNVEV. From cysteine to phenylalanine, the CDR3 is 12 amino acids long. Here the CDR3 DNA is all that survives: 36 bases in frame from base 1. Results and caveats for the whole study, not just this receptor: Because the primary lesion, thyroid tissue, could not be accessed, the study looked at peripheral blood alone. More public clonotypes were shared among persistent patients (under 3,000) than among newly diagnosed patients (approximately 1,000). Sequencing and analysis were restricted to the TCR beta chain. As a limitation, the authors acknowledged that the small sample size may reduce accuracy. Preferential use of TRBV28, TRBJ1-2 and TRBJ2-5 was observed in persistent disease, whereas TRBV20-1 and TRBJ2-1 were favored in newly diagnosed disease. Compared with newly diagnosed patients, persistent Graves' disease patients had lower TCR Shannon entropy and fewer highly expanded clones, which suggests clonal expansion.

This clonotype was detected ten times or more. Its antigen is unknown. The input lacks base qualities; no much larger clone sits a single base away. Source: peripheral blood mononuclear cells (PBMCs), taken when the disease was refractory, from a patient treated with antithyroid drugs. This clonotype originated in a female donor with Graves disease. The chain is encoded by TRBV27 joined to TRBJ1-2; too little of a D gene remains to name it. The CDR3 region: CASKVPGYGYTF. The nucleotide sequence reads as follows: TGTGCCAGCAAGGTCCCGGGATATGGCTACACCTTC.